This TCR beta chain was retrieved from a study of shared clonotypes between healthy human individuals. To note about this clone: Its antigen is as yet unknown.

The protocol was immunoSEQ multiplex PCR, while the TCRdb copy is restricted to in-frame clones and leaves out a portion. Of about 600,000 clones in the sample, 97% were seen once. General observations from the study: Larger estimated richness was generally seen in naive subsets than in memory subsets.

In germline, CDR1 is KGHSH, CDR2 LQKENI. V lost 1 base and J lost 1, with 10 bases in between. The CDR3 has 16 residues. Specimen: naive CD4+ T cells sorted from blood. Subset denoted: CD45RA+ positively selected. This TCR was sampled from a woman aged 30 to 39 in good health. The chain combines TRBV18 with TRBJ2-2, with D perhaps TRBD1 or TRBD2 (5 bases each). CDR3 amino acids: CASSPQGTENTGELFF. The CDR3 nucleotides read TGTGCCAGCTCACCACAGGGGACGGAGAACACCGGGGAGCTGTTTTTT.